This paragraph reports one T cell receptor (beta chain). In the original workflow: Reference gene primers were amplified, and this amplification served to estimate nucleated cell counts. Generated by immunoSEQ multiplex PCR, the TCRdb table keeps only in-frame clones and is missing some. V, J and clone size derive from that table, while D and trimming were established from the DNA sequence. The data hold 150,000 to 200,000 clones, with about 85% observed a single time. The sample is drawn from a study of blood T cell repertoires in COVID-19. Whole-study context: PBMCs, B-cell-depleted T cells, or T cells were the source of the cDNA or gDNA that made up the material.

This CDR3 has 11 amino acids. The V end was cut by 0 bases, the J end by 7 bases, with 6 bases between. Germline values: CDR1 DFQATT, CDR2 SNEGSKA (reference sequence). The rearrangement joins TRBV20-1 to TRBJ2-5; D gene unclear. The receptor comes from a woman older than 75 in a cohort sampled during active or convalescent COVID-19. Sequenced sample: peripheral blood. The CDR3 coding sequence is TGCAGTGCTAGAGATCGCGGGACCCAGTACTTC. Translating it yields CSARDRGTQYF.